The T cell receptor (beta chain) described here comes from a study of shared clonotypes between healthy human individuals. Deep-level settings were used for running the assay. TCRdb's table, derived via immunoSEQ multiplex PCR, lists solely in-frame clones and lacks some. Here the sample spans 2.5 million or so clones, about 92% being singletons. As for this clone: The target antigen is unknown.

Study findings and constraints: Estimated richness values were generally larger in naive subsets than in memory subsets.

Donors were healthy HIV-negative adults without recently reported acute infections or vaccinations. A CD45RA+ naive subset and a CD45RA-negative memory subset were split from CD4+ cells. The CDR3 is 14 residues long. CDR1 SGHRS and CDR2 YFSETQ come from the germline V gene. V lost 0 bases, J lost 1 base, and 7 bases lay in between. The chain joins TRBV5-1 to TRBJ1-1; D not resolved. The clonotype comes from a man aged 18 to 29 in good health. Source material: naive CD4+ T cells sorted from blood. Subset here: CD45RA+ positively selected. CDR3 loop: CASSLDRQNTEAFF. Written as DNA, the CDR3 is TGCGCCAGCAGCTTGGACAGACAGAACACTGAAGCTTTCTTT.